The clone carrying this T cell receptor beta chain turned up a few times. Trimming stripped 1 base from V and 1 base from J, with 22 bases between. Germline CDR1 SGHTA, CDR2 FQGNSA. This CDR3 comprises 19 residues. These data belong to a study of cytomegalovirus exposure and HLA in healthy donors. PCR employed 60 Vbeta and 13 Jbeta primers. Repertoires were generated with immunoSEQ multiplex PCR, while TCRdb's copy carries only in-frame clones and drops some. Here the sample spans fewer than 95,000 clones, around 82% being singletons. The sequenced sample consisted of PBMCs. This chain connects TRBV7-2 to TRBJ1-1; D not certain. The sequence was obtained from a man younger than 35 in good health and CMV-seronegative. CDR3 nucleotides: TGTGCCAGCAGCTTAGGTATCCGCGACGGACTGCCAAAGAACACTGAAGCTTTCTTT. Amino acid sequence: CASSLGIRDGLPKNTEAFF.